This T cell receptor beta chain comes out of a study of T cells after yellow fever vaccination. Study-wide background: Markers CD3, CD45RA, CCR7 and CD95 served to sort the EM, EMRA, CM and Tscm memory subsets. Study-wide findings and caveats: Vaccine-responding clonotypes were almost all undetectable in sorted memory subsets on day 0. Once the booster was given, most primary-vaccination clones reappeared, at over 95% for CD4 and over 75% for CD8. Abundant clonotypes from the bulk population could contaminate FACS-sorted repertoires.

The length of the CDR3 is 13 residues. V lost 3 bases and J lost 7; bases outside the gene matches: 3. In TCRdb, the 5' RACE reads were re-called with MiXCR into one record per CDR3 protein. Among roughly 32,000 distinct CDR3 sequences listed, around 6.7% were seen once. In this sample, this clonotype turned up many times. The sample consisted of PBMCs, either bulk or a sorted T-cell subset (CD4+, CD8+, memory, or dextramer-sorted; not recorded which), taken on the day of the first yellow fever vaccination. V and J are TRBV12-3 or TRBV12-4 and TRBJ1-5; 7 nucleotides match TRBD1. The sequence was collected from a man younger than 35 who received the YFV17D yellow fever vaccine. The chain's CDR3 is CASSLAGGQPQHF. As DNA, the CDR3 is TGTGCCAGCAGTTTGGCAGGGGGGCAGCCCCAGCATTTT.